The 6 T cell receptor beta chains below all came from one sample that was sequenced in a study of T cells after yellow fever vaccination. TCRdb itself ran the 5' RACE reads through MiXCR, one entry per CDR3 protein. The table shows a few hundred thousand distinct CDR3 sequences, with about 4% occurring only once. The sequencing used PBMCs, collected 5 days after the yellow fever booster vaccination. The receptors here all came from a man between 18 and 29 years old who received the YFV17D yellow fever vaccine.

The sample holds many counts of this clonotype. The chain recombines TRBV27 with TRBJ1-1; 9 positions agree with TRBD1. The CDR3 is made up of 13 amino acids. The germline V gene encodes CDR1 MNHEY and CDR2 SMNVEV (reference sequence). After removal of 8 bases from V and 5 bases from J, the junction contained 6 bases not matched to a gene. CDR3 nucleotide sequence: TGTGCCAGCCGGGGGACAGGGAAGACTGAAGCTTTCTTT. Its protein product is CASRGTGKTEAFF.

This clonotype came up many times. The chain combines TRBV20-1 with TRBJ2-7, with TRBD1 as a possible D gene (5 bases). The V and J ends lost 5 bases and 3 bases respectively, with 8 bases between them. Per germline, CDR1 DFQATT and CDR2 SNEGSKA (reference sequence). The CDR3 loop spans 11 amino acids. CDR3 in DNA: TGCAGTGCTGGCCAGGGCTACGAGCAGTACTTC. This encodes CSAGQGYEQYF.

The chain is built from TRBV20-1 and TRBJ1-1, with D hard to call. V was cut by 5 bases and J by 1 base, with 14 bases left in between. Germline V lookup: CDR1 DFQATT, CDR2 SNEGSKA (reference sequence). The CDR3 is 14 residues long. CDR3 nucleotide sequence: TGCAGTGCTGGCCCCCGGTTGGGGAACACTGAAGCTTTCTTT. Its protein product is CSAGPRLGNTEAFF.

V gene TRBV4-1 combines with J gene TRBJ1-1; TRBD1 matches 8 bases. The germline CDR1 and CDR2 sequences are MGHRA and YSYEKL. V shed 6 bases, J shed 0 bases, and the junction held 21 bases outside the gene matches. The CDR3 has 20 residues. In DNA, the CDR3 is TGCGCCAGCAGTTTCTCAGGGGGCGAATTCAGACTTACCGTGAACACTGAAGCTTTCTTT. Its protein product is CASSFSGGEFRLTVNTEAFF.

This chain joins TRBV5-1 and TRBJ2-1; TRBD1 matches at 7 bases. The CDR3 totals 16 residues. V was pared by 3 bases and J by 3 bases, with 9 bases of the junction left unmatched. The V gene's germline CDR1 is SGHRS and CDR2 YFSETQ. CDR3 amino acids: CASSSDLGTVYNEQFF. The CDR3 nucleotides read TGCGCCAGCAGCTCCGACCTCGGGACAGTCTACAATGAGCAGTTCTTC.

The sample holds many counts of this clonotype. The chain joins TRBV7-2 to TRBJ2-2, with D possibly being TRBD2 (6 bases). Trimming shortened V by 7 bases and J by 3 bases, and 12 bases separated the two germline ends. In germline, CDR1 is SGHTA, CDR2 FQGNSA. This CDR3 is 14 amino acids long. The CDR3 region is CASTPSGDTGELFF. CDR3 DNA: TGTGCCAGCACCCCATCGGGGGACACCGGGGAGCTGTTTTTT.